Reported below is one T cell receptor (beta chain). The sample originates from a study of blood T cell repertoires in COVID-19. Across the whole study: Some COVID-19 samples were acute and others convalescent; all came from the United States, Italy and Spain. The analysed material was cDNA or gDNA that came from T cells, B-cell-depleted T cells, or PBMCs.

How the authors handled the data: From reference gene primer amplification, estimates of nucleated cell counts were derived. Only in-frame clones appear in the TCRdb table, and some are missing; sequencing was by immunoSEQ multiplex PCR. The V and J calls and clone size come from that table; D and trimming were worked out from the DNA. The sample contains fewer than 250,000 clones, 80% to 90% of which appear only once. Germline CDR1 reads KGHDR; CDR2 reads SFDVKD. Trimming removed 7 bases at V and 6 bases at J, with 11 bases between. The CDR3 length is 13 residues. V is TRBV24-1 and J is TRBJ2-2; a possible D gene is TRBD1 (5 bases). The specimen was peripheral blood. The sequence came from a woman between 45 and 65 years old with acute or convalescent COVID-19. The CDR3 sequence is CATRSTGSGELFF. DNA of the CDR3: TGTGCCACCAGAAGTACAGGATCCGGGGAGCTGTTTTTT.